The rows below give T cell receptor beta chains drawn from one sample of a study of OX40 agonist ivuxolimab in advanced cancers. Data came from immunoSEQ multiplex PCR; TCRdb stores just in-frame clones and leaves some out. Of more than 50,000 clones listed, 75% to 90% were seen once; the top ten hold around 0.6%. The source material was CD4+ or CD8+ T cells sorted from blood, sampled in a trial of the OX40 agonist ivuxolimab. These receptors all come from an adult with an advanced solid tumor such as melanoma, head and neck, liver or kidney cancer. Each CDR3 is given with its conserved first and last residue. The order of the fields is V gene, J gene, CDR3 protein.

TRBV5-4	TRBJ1-1	CASSSTGGPGTEAFF
TRBV9	TRBJ1-1	CASSVNGGGTEAFF
TRBV6-1	TRBJ1-4	CASSEEGRQGSEKLFF
TRBV6-5	TRBJ1-1	CASSGGGATEAFF
TRBV10-3	TRBJ2-5	CATETSGGQETQYF
TRBV9	TRBJ2-7	CASSVGQGAREQYF
TRBV6-5	TRBJ2-2	CASTPGVGELFF
TRBV28	TRBJ1-5	CASSLSGTGVRGNQPQHF
TRBV28	TRBJ2-7	CASRSSSYEQYF
TRBV30	TRBJ2-2	CAWAGTGGPTGELFF
TRBV6-6	TRBJ1-2	CASSYSTGTGGGGYTF
TRBV6-6	TRBJ2-7	CASSYSGQGIYEQYF
TRBV4-2	TRBJ1-6	CASSQTTGGASPLHF
TRBV5-6	TRBJ2-6	CASSPPRVGAAGANVLTF
TRBV10-3	TRBJ2-7	CATTGTGGNEQYF
TRBV28	TRBJ1-2	CASSLGRGLILGYGYTF
TRBV10-3	TRBJ2-2	CAISERGELFF
TRBV5-1	TRBJ2-3	CASSLPGTDTQYF
TRBV5-1	TRBJ2-2	CASSLNAFDVTGELFF
TRBV7-9	TRBJ2-2	CASPGQGGIGELFF
TRBV2	TRBJ2-2	CASRSRTGQVGELFF
TRBV7-8	TRBJ2-1	CASSLDSGSYNEQFF